Listed below are T cell receptor beta chains from one sample, sequenced in a study of blood T cell repertoires in COVID-19. The method was immunoSEQ multiplex PCR; TCRdb's version includes in-frame clones alone and lacks a portion of them. Of more than 110,000 clones listed, approximately 84% are singletons. The specimen sequenced was peripheral blood. These receptors were collected from a woman aged 55 to 70 with acute or convalescent COVID-19. Each CDR3 is given with its conserved first and last residue. The order of the fields is clone size, J gene, D gene, V gene, CDR3 protein, CDR3 DNA. D genes are given only for firm matches. Rows may omit the clone size; those that give it use once, few, many or a size class.

clone size: NA; J gene: TRBJ2-3; D gene: NA; V gene: TRBV7-2; CDR3 protein: CASSLAGGTDTQYF; CDR3 DNA: TGTGCCAGCAGCTTAGCGGGCGGCACAGATACGCAGTATTTT
clone size: once; J gene: TRBJ1-1; D gene: NA; V gene: TRBV6-4; CDR3 protein: CASSEQGINTEAFF; CDR3 DNA: TGTGCCAGCAGTGAACAGGGAATCAACACTGAAGCTTTCTTT
clone size: NA; J gene: TRBJ2-1; D gene: TRBD2; V gene: TRBV6-6; CDR3 protein: CASSSEIAGANAEQFF; CDR3 DNA: TGTGCCAGCAGTTCGGAGATAGCGGGAGCGAACGCTGAGCAGTTCTTC
clone size: NA; J gene: TRBJ2-3; D gene: TRBD1; V gene: TRBV29-1; CDR3 protein: CSADSGQGVTDTQYF; CDR3 DNA: TGCAGCGCAGACTCGGGACAGGGCGTCACAGATACGCAGTATTTT
clone size: NA; J gene: TRBJ2-7; D gene: TRBD2; V gene: TRBV9; CDR3 protein: CASSPGGGGSYEQYF; CDR3 DNA: TGTGCCAGCAGCCCCGGGGGGGGAGGCTCCTACGAGCAGTACTTC
clone size: NA; J gene: TRBJ2-1; D gene: NA; V gene: TRBV18; CDR3 protein: CASSRESYNEQFF; CDR3 DNA: TGTGCCAGCTCACGGGAGTCCTACAATGAGCAGTTCTTC
clone size: once; J gene: TRBJ2-3; D gene: NA; V gene: TRBV6-5; CDR3 protein: CASSYGRTGTDTQYF; CDR3 DNA: TGTGCCAGCAGTTACGGTCGGACAGGCACAGATACGCAGTATTTT
clone size: NA; J gene: TRBJ2-1; D gene: TRBD1; V gene: TRBV2; CDR3 protein: CATDRGQGANEQFF; CDR3 DNA: TGTGCCACCGACCGGGGACAGGGAGCCAATGAGCAGTTCTTC
clone size: once; J gene: TRBJ1-1; D gene: NA; V gene: TRBV5-6; CDR3 protein: CASSFMNTEAFF; CDR3 DNA: TGTGCCAGCAGCTTTATGAACACTGAAGCTTTCTTT
clone size: NA; J gene: TRBJ2-2; D gene: NA; V gene: TRBV5-8; CDR3 protein: CASSLYAGGPGELFF; CDR3 DNA: TGTGCCAGCAGCTTGTACGCGGGTGGGCCCGGGGAGCTGTTTTTT
clone size: NA; J gene: TRBJ2-3; D gene: TRBD2; V gene: TRBV10-2; CDR3 protein: CASSGGQGPSGLAGFLDTQYF; CDR3 DNA: TGCGCCAGCAGTGGGGGACAGGGGCCGTCGGGACTAGCGGGATTTTTAGATACGCAGTATTTT
clone size: NA; J gene: TRBJ2-5; D gene: NA; V gene: TRBV7-9; CDR3 protein: CASSPRAAQETQYF; CDR3 DNA: TGTGCCAGCAGCCCCAGGGCGGCACAAGAGACCCAGTACTTC
clone size: NA; J gene: TRBJ2-1; D gene: TRBD2; V gene: TRBV5-1; CDR3 protein: CASSPGLAYNEQFF; CDR3 DNA: TGCGCCAGCAGCCCGGGACTAGCTTACAATGAGCAGTTCTTC
clone size: few; J gene: TRBJ2-7; D gene: NA; V gene: TRBV28; CDR3 protein: CASSFSLGVYEQYF; CDR3 DNA: TGTGCCAGCAGTTTTTCTTTAGGGGTCTACGAGCAGTACTTC
clone size: once; J gene: TRBJ1-2; D gene: TRBD1; V gene: TRBV24-1; CDR3 protein: CATSDLQSGTGGSYTF; CDR3 DNA: TGTGCCACCAGTGATTTACAGTCCGGGACAGGGGGAAGCTACACCTTC
clone size: few; J gene: TRBJ2-1; D gene: NA; V gene: TRBV7-2; CDR3 protein: CASSPSTGYNEQFF; CDR3 DNA: TGTGCCAGCAGCCCGAGTACGGGGTACAATGAGCAGTTCTTC
clone size: NA; J gene: TRBJ2-5; D gene: TRBD1; V gene: TRBV6-5; CDR3 protein: CASTRGTVQETQYF; CDR3 DNA: TGTGCCAGCACCCGAGGGACAGTACAAGAGACCCAGTACTTC
clone size: NA; J gene: TRBJ2-7; D gene: TRBD1; V gene: TRBV11-3; CDR3 protein: CASSLVRTGRSLAFYEQYF; CDR3 DNA: TGTGCCAGCAGCTTAGTGAGGACAGGGCGAAGCCTGGCCTTCTACGAGCAGTACTTC
clone size: NA; J gene: TRBJ1-5; D gene: TRBD1; V gene: TRBV28; CDR3 protein: CASSSTGGWGNQPQHF; CDR3 DNA: TGTGCCAGCAGTTCGACAGGGGGCTGGGGCAATCAGCCCCAGCATTTT
clone size: NA; J gene: TRBJ2-7; D gene: TRBD2; V gene: TRBV28; CDR3 protein: CASSLSGSGYEQYF; CDR3 DNA: TGTGCCAGCAGCCTGAGCGGGAGTGGCTACGAGCAGTACTTC
clone size: NA; J gene: TRBJ2-1; D gene: NA; V gene: TRBV6-5; CDR3 protein: CASRVEQSSYNEQFF; CDR3 DNA: TGTGCCAGCAGAGTAGAACAGAGCTCCTACAATGAGCAGTTCTTC
clone size: few; J gene: TRBJ1-2; D gene: NA; V gene: TRBV7-9; CDR3 protein: CASSSSGTLNYGYTF; CDR3 DNA: TGTGCCAGCAGCTCCTCCGGGACACTCAACTATGGCTACACCTTC
clone size: NA; J gene: TRBJ1-1; D gene: TRBD1; V gene: TRBV6-5; CDR3 protein: CASSLEPGGNTEAFF; CDR3 DNA: TGTGCCAGCAGCCTCGAGCCAGGGGGCAACACTGAAGCTTTCTTT
clone size: once; J gene: TRBJ1-1; D gene: NA; V gene: TRBV29-1; CDR3 protein: CSVVRSVNTEAFF; CDR3 DNA: TGCAGCGTTGTACGATCGGTGAACACTGAAGCTTTCTTT
clone size: few; J gene: TRBJ2-1; D gene: NA; V gene: TRBV7-8; CDR3 protein: CASSLGFGGNEQFF; CDR3 DNA: TGTGCCAGCAGCTTAGGTTTCGGGGGCAATGAGCAGTTCTTC
clone size: NA; J gene: TRBJ2-5; D gene: NA; V gene: TRBV5-1; CDR3 protein: CASSSRRETQYF; CDR3 DNA: TGCGCCAGCAGCTCAAGGAGAGAGACCCAGTACTTC
clone size: NA; J gene: TRBJ1-3; D gene: NA; V gene: TRBV5-1; CDR3 protein: CASSLAGSGNTIYF; CDR3 DNA: TGCGCCAGCAGCTTGGCGGGGTCTGGAAACACCATATATTTT
clone size: NA; J gene: TRBJ2-1; D gene: NA; V gene: TRBV7-8; CDR3 protein: CASSPREYWGNEQFF; CDR3 DNA: TGTGCCAGCAGTCCCAGGGAATATTGGGGCAATGAGCAGTTCTTC
clone size: NA; J gene: TRBJ2-1; D gene: TRBD2; V gene: TRBV7-3; CDR3 protein: CASSFSTSGSYNEQFF; CDR3 DNA: TGTGCCAGCAGCTTCAGCACTAGCGGGAGTTACAATGAGCAGTTCTTC
clone size: NA; J gene: TRBJ1-2; D gene: TRBD1; V gene: TRBV6-1; CDR3 protein: CASSDLPGQSNYGYTF; CDR3 DNA: TGTGCCAGCAGTGACCTCCCGGGACAGAGTAACTATGGCTACACCTTC
clone size: NA; J gene: TRBJ2-7; D gene: TRBD2; V gene: TRBV4-1; CDR3 protein: CASSPGLAGSYEQYF; CDR3 DNA: TGCGCCAGCAGCCCAGGACTAGCGGGAAGCTACGAGCAGTACTTC
clone size: NA; J gene: TRBJ1-5; D gene: NA; V gene: TRBV2; CDR3 protein: CASSVGGPPGDQPQHF; CDR3 DNA: TGTGCCAGCAGTGTCGGAGGCCCACCCGGGGATCAGCCCCAGCATTTT
clone size: NA; J gene: TRBJ2-1; D gene: TRBD2; V gene: TRBV10-3; CDR3 protein: CAITAGADPGGEQFF; CDR3 DNA: TGTGCCATCACAGCGGGAGCCGACCCGGGAGGTGAGCAGTTCTTC
clone size: NA; J gene: TRBJ1-5; D gene: TRBD1; V gene: TRBV28; CDR3 protein: CASSRYQGAGQPQHF; CDR3 DNA: TGTGCCAGCAGCCGTTACCAGGGGGCAGGTCAGCCCCAGCATTTT
clone size: few; J gene: TRBJ2-3; D gene: TRBD2; V gene: TRBV2; CDR3 protein: CASSTTSGAGEKADTQYF; CDR3 DNA: TGTGCCAGCAGTACTACTAGCGGGGCAGGAGAAAAGGCAGATACGCAGTATTTT
clone size: NA; J gene: TRBJ2-1; D gene: TRBD2; V gene: TRBV4-3; CDR3 protein: CASSQAPASGINNEQFF; CDR3 DNA: TGCGCCAGCAGCCAAGCTCCGGCTAGCGGGATCAACAATGAGCAGTTCTTC
clone size: once; J gene: TRBJ2-2; D gene: NA; V gene: TRBV21-1; CDR3 protein: CASSKLVRESTGELFF; CDR3 DNA: TGTGCCAGCAGCAAGCTTGTTCGGGAGAGCACCGGGGAGCTGTTTTTT
clone size: NA; J gene: TRBJ2-3; D gene: TRBD2; V gene: TRBV27; CDR3 protein: CASRSGKGGVTDTQYF; CDR3 DNA: TGTGCCAGCCGTTCAGGGAAGGGAGGGGTGACAGATACGCAGTATTTT
clone size: NA; J gene: TRBJ1-3; D gene: NA; V gene: TRBV28; CDR3 protein: CASSFQGGSGNTIYF; CDR3 DNA: TGTGCCAGCAGTTTTCAGGGAGGCTCTGGAAACACCATATATTTT
clone size: NA; J gene: TRBJ1-4; D gene: NA; V gene: TRBV2; CDR3 protein: CASFSRPGVGNEKLFF; CDR3 DNA: TGTGCCAGCTTTTCCCGGCCGGGGGTCGGTAATGAAAAACTGTTTTTT
clone size: NA; J gene: TRBJ1-4; D gene: NA; V gene: TRBV15; CDR3 protein: CATSRDLSTGEKLFF; CDR3 DNA: TGTGCCACCAGCAGAGATCTGAGTACGGGTGAAAAACTGTTTTTT
clone size: NA; J gene: TRBJ2-3; D gene: NA; V gene: TRBV21-1; CDR3 protein: CASNPSRRGGQRGTDTQYF; CDR3 DNA: TGTGCCAGCAATCCCTCCAGGCGGGGGGGCCAGCGAGGCACAGATACGCAGTATTTT
clone size: NA; J gene: TRBJ1-1; D gene: TRBD1; V gene: TRBV19; CDR3 protein: CASSGRKTGWNTEAFF; CDR3 DNA: TGTGCCAGTAGTGGACGTAAGACAGGGTGGAACACTGAAGCTTTCTTT
clone size: NA; J gene: TRBJ2-6; D gene: NA; V gene: TRBV10-3; CDR3 protein: CAISGFSSGANVLTF; CDR3 DNA: TGTGCCATCAGTGGGTTCAGCTCTGGGGCCAACGTCCTGACTTTC
clone size: many; J gene: TRBJ2-7; D gene: TRBD2; V gene: TRBV5-4; CDR3 protein: CASSPRTSGPYEQYF; CDR3 DNA: TGTGCCAGCAGCCCCCGGACTAGCGGACCATACGAGCAGTACTTC
clone size: NA; J gene: TRBJ2-7; D gene: TRBD1; V gene: TRBV27; CDR3 protein: CASSLTTQGVSYEQYF; CDR3 DNA: TGTGCCAGCAGTCTAACGACCCAGGGGGTCTCCTACGAGCAGTACTTC
clone size: NA; J gene: TRBJ2-7; D gene: TRBD2; V gene: TRBV28; CDR3 protein: CAVKGLAGQYEQYF; CDR3 DNA: TGTGCCGTCAAAGGTCTAGCGGGGCAATACGAGCAGTACTTC
clone size: NA; J gene: TRBJ1-3; D gene: NA; V gene: TRBV6-5; CDR3 protein: CASSFTGAHTIYF; CDR3 DNA: TGTGCCAGCAGTTTCACAGGTGCTCACACCATATATTTT
clone size: NA; J gene: TRBJ1-1; D gene: NA; V gene: TRBV6-5; CDR3 protein: CASSYFASESTEAFF; CDR3 DNA: TGTGCCAGCAGTTACTTTGCCAGCGAAAGTACTGAAGCTTTCTTT
clone size: NA; J gene: TRBJ2-7; D gene: NA; V gene: TRBV11-1; CDR3 protein: CASSAGYEQYF; CDR3 DNA: TGTGCCAGCAGCGCCGGGTACGAGCAGTACTTC
clone size: NA; J gene: TRBJ1-1; D gene: TRBD1; V gene: TRBV27; CDR3 protein: CASSITKQGVRNTEAFF; CDR3 DNA: TGTGCCAGCAGCATCACGAAACAGGGGGTAAGGAACACTGAAGCTTTCTTT
clone size: NA; J gene: TRBJ2-2; D gene: NA; V gene: TRBV30; CDR3 protein: CAWTRGGNTGELFF; CDR3 DNA: TGTGCCTGGACCCGAGGCGGTAACACCGGGGAGCTGTTTTTT
clone size: NA; J gene: TRBJ1-2; D gene: NA; V gene: TRBV13; CDR3 protein: CASSLRQGHYGYTF; CDR3 DNA: TGTGCCAGCAGCTTAAGGCAGGGCCACTATGGCTACACCTTC
clone size: NA; J gene: TRBJ1-1; D gene: NA; V gene: TRBV27; CDR3 protein: CAAGARAEAFF; CDR3 DNA: TGTGCCGCAGGGGCGAGAGCTGAAGCTTTCTTT